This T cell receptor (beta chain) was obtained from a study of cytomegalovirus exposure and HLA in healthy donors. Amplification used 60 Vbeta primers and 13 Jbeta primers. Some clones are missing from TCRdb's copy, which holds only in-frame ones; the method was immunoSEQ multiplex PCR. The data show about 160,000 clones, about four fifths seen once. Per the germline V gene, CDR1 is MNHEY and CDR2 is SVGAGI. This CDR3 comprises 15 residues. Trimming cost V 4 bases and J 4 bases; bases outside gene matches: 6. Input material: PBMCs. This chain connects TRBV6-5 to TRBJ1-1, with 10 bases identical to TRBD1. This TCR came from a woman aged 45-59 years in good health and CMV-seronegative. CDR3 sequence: CASSSDRGPATEAFF. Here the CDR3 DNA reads TGTGCCAGCAGTTCCGACAGGGGGCCGGCCACTGAAGCTTTCTTT.